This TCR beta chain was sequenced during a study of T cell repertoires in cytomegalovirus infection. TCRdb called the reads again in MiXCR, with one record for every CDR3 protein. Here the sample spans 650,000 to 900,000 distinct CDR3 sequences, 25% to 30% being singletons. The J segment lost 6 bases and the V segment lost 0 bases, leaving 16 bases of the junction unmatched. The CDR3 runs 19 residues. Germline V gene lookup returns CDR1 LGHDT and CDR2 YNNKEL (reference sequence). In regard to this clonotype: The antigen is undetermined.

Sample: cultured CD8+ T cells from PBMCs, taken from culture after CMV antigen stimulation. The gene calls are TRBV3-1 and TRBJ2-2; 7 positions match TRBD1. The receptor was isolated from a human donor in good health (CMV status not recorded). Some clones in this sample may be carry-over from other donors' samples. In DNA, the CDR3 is TGTGCCAGCAGCCAAGATCTGATTTTCGACACAGGGGCGGCCGGGGAGCTGTTTTTT. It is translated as CASSQDLIFDTGAAGELFF.